A single sample is the source of the 23 T cell receptor beta chains below, sequenced in a study of blood T cells in healthy people across ages. Through a sample-barcoded 5' primer and a J-beta primer mix, a second PCR was run for roughly 7 to 12 cycles. MiXCR, run by TCRdb on the 5' RACE reads, gives a single entry per CDR3 protein. Here the sample spans 650,000 to 900,000 distinct CDR3 sequences, around 62% being singletons. The specimen sequenced was blood. All receptors come from a young man in good health.

This clonotype was observed a handful of times. This rearrangement joins TRBV6-6 to TRBJ2-1, with TRBD2 identical over 15 bases. J was trimmed by 9 bases and V by 2 bases; bases with no gene match: 5. The CDR3 covers 16 residues. CDR1 is MNHNY and CDR2 is SVGAGI in the germline V gene (reference sequence). The DNA for the CDR3 is TGTGCCAGCAGTTACCGGACTAGCGGGGGGGCCGGTGAGCAGTTCTTC. It specifies CASSYRTSGGAGEQFF.

Turning to this clonotype: A read error may be the cause here, since a much bigger clone is one base away. The chain recombines TRBV10-3 with TRBJ2-1; D is unresolved. CDR3 length: 13 residues. CDR1 is ENHRY and CDR2 is SYGVKD in the germline V gene. CDR3 loop: CAVSGWSDNEQFF. DNA of the CDR3: TGTGCCGTCAGTGGGTGGTCGGACAATGAGCAGTTCTTC.

CDR3 protein: CASIGGTSEETQYF. CDR3 nucleotides: TGTGCCAGCATAGGAGGGACTAGCGAGGAGACCCAGTACTTC. This chain connects TRBV6-5 to TRBJ2-5, with TRBD2 matching 10 bases. Losses at the gene ends were 7 bases for V and 5 bases for J; bases not matched to a gene: 7. Per the germline V gene, CDR1 is MNHEY and CDR2 is SVGAGI. The CDR3 sequence is 14 residues long.

The chain couples TRBV13 to TRBJ2-5; D possibly corresponds to TRBD1 (6 bases). The V gene lost 5 bases and the J gene lost 2 bases, with 15 bases spanning the gap. This CDR3 spans 15 amino acids. Per the germline V gene, CDR1 is PRHDT and CDR2 is FYEKMQ (reference sequence). CDR3: CASSPSLDSQETQYF. Here the CDR3 DNA reads TGTGCCAGCAGCCCGTCCCTGGACAGTCAAGAGACCCAGTACTTC.

This clonotype occurred once. One junction end does not reproduce the germline sequence, and a read error may be involved. The V call is TRBV15, the J call TRBJ2-4; 10 nucleotides align to TRBD1. The DNA end is more similar to TRBJ2-5, so the J call may be wrong. CDR3 length: 15 amino acids. Germline CDR1 reads LNHNV; CDR2 reads YYDKDF (reference sequence). In nucleotides, the CDR3 is TGTGCCGCCAGCAGAGGGACAGGGGTAGGAGAGACCCAGTACTTC. Translating gives CAASRGTGVGETQYF.

This clonotype was seen at least ten times. This chain uses TRBV7-9 with TRBJ2-3; D gene uncertain. Trimming removed 2 bases at V and 2 bases at J, with 2 bases between. This CDR3 is built from 12 residues. CDR1 is SEHNR and CDR2 is FQNEAQ in the germline V gene (reference sequence). The CDR3 nucleotides read TGTGCCAGCAGCTTAATCACAGATACGCAGTATTTT. Its protein product is CASSLITDTQYF.

V usage is TRBV27 and J usage is TRBJ1-2; no reliable D call. V lost 8 bases and J lost 1, with 8 bases in between. The CDR3 runs 12 residues. Germline values: CDR1 MNHEY, CDR2 SMNVEV (reference sequence). The CDR3 sequence is CASWVFNYGYTF. CDR3 in DNA: TGTGCCAGCTGGGTCTTTAACTATGGCTACACCTTC.

This clonotype was seen a few times. The rearrangement uses TRBV4-3 and TRBJ2-7; D is uncertain. The better agreement between TRBJ2-5 and the DNA end casts doubt on the J call. Germline V gene sequence: CDR1 LGHNA, CDR2 YSLEER. The CDR3 runs 13 residues. The CDR3 sequence is CASSQDWGETQYF. CDR3 coding DNA: TGCGCCAGCAGCCAAGACTGGGGAGAGACCCAGTACTTC.

About this clonotype: At one end the junction does not follow the germline gene, possibly because of a read error. The rearrangement joins TRBV20-1 to TRBJ1-5; D gene ambiguous. Looked up from germline, CDR1 is DFQATT and CDR2 is SNEGSKA (reference sequence). The CDR3 sequence is 12 residues long. Here the CDR3 DNA reads TGCAGTGCTCGAGAGGCAGATCAGCCCCAGCATTTT. Amino acids: CSAREADQPQHF.

V and J are TRBV9 and TRBJ1-4, with a weak D call TRBD1 (5 bases). Trimming left V 0 bases short and J 2 bases short, with 8 bases between. CDR1 is SGDLS, CDR2 YYNGEE, per germline. The CDR3 covers 15 residues. CDR3 coding DNA: TGTGCCAGCAGCGTAGACGGGACGACTAATGAAAAACTGTTTTTT. Its protein product is CASSVDGTTNEKLFF.

The chain carries TRBV29-1 and TRBJ1-5; D call uncertain. Looked up from germline, CDR1 is SQVTM and CDR2 is ANQGSEA. CDR3 length: 8 residues. The V and J ends lost 4 bases and 9 bases respectively, with 1 base between them. CDR3 bases: TGCAGCGTTGTGCCCCAGCATTTT. Its protein product is CSVVPQHF. Complete variable domain (other parts from reference TRBV29-1 and TRBJ1-5): SAVISQKPSRDICQRGTSLTIQCQVDSQVTMMFWYRQQPGQSLTLIATANQGSEATYESGFVIDKFPISRPNLTFSTLTVSNMSPEDSSIYLCSVVPQHFGDGTRLSIL.

The gene calls are TRBV29-1 and TRBJ2-5; the D gene is possibly TRBD2 (5 bases). Near its end, the DNA agrees better with TRBJ2-7, so the J call may be wrong. The CDR3 extends over 11 amino acids. The germline V gene has CDR1 SQVTM and CDR2 ANQGSEA. As DNA, the CDR3 is TGCAGCGTCCCCGGGGTCCGCGAGCAGTACTTC. This translates into CSVPGVREQYF.

The chain links TRBV20-1 to TRBJ2-1; D assignment may be TRBD1 or TRBD2 (5 bases each). This CDR3 comprises 12 residues. Germline V gene sequence: CDR1 DFQATT, CDR2 SNEGSKA (reference sequence). The CDR3: CTPMGAYNEQFF. In DNA form, the CDR3 reads TGCACCCCAATGGGGGCCTACAATGAGCAGTTCTTC.

This rearrangement joins TRBV28 to TRBJ2-7; maybe TRBD1 (5 bases). CDR1 and CDR2 (germline): MDHEN, SYDVKM. The CDR3 has 14 residues. Trimming shortened V by 1 base and J by 3 bases, and 10 bases separated the two germline ends. The CDR3 protein is CASSLSLGVYEQYF. CDR3 nucleotides: TGTGCCAGCAGTTTATCGCTAGGGGTCTACGAGCAGTACTTC.

The rearrangement uses TRBV12-3 or TRBV12-4 and TRBJ1-6; 11 nucleotides match TRBD1. CDR3 length: 14 amino acids. The V segment lost 3 bases and the J segment 9 bases; nucleotides outside the gene matches: 1. The CDR3 DNA reads as TGTGCCAGCAGTTTGGACAGGGGGCTTTCACCCCTCCACTTT. Translated: CASSLDRGLSPLHF.

The chain couples TRBV5-8 to TRBJ2-1, with D maybe TRBD1 (7 bases). The V gene lost 4 bases and the J gene lost 0 bases, with 14 bases spanning the gap. Per the germline V gene, CDR1 is SGHTS and CDR2 is YDEGEE. This CDR3 is 16 amino acids long. The CDR3 is CASSPEGQYSYNEQFF. CDR3 bases: TGTGCCAGCAGCCCGGAGGGACAGTACTCCTACAATGAGCAGTTCTTC.

The chain combines TRBV20-1 with TRBJ1-4, with D possibly being TRBD1 (5 bases). The CDR3 extends over 15 amino acids. Germline V gene sequence: CDR1 DFQATT, CDR2 SNEGSKA (reference sequence). The ends were cut back, 5 bases at V and 5 bases at J, with 18 bases in the middle. The CDR3 spells CSAARATGLNEKLFF. Here the CDR3 DNA reads TGCAGTGCTGCGAGGGCAACAGGCCTCAATGAAAAACTGTTTTTT.

The table lists this clonotype with many counts. CDR3 DNA sequence: TGTGCCAGCAGCGGAGCTAGCGGGGGGGCTACTGAGCAGTTCTTC. Translation: CASSGASGGATEQFF. The chain combines TRBV9 with TRBJ2-1; 12 bases are a match to TRBD2. J lost 9 bases, V lost 3 bases, and 7 bases had no gene match. Germline loops: CDR1 SGDLS, CDR2 YYNGEE. The CDR3 is 15 amino acids.

There are a few counts of this clonotype. The genes are TRBV20-1 and TRBJ2-7; possibly TRBD2 for D (6 bases). V shed 3 bases and J shed 0 bases, with 12 bases lying between them. In germline, CDR1 is DFQATT, CDR2 SNEGSKA (reference sequence). CDR3 length equals 14 residues. The CDR3 region has the DNA TGCAGTGCTAGGGTGGGGGGAAGCTCCTACGAGCAGTACTTC. It encodes CSARVGGSSYEQYF.

The J gene is TRBJ1-4, the V gene TRBV28; D may be TRBD1 (6 bases). The germline CDR1 and CDR2 sequences are MDHEN and SYDVKM. CDR3 length: 15 amino acids. V was cut by 5 bases and J by 5 bases, with 15 bases left in between. CDR3 loop: CASSVAGTRNEKLFF. CDR3 nucleotide sequence: TGTGCCAGCAGTGTCGCCGGGACACGGAATGAAAAACTGTTTTTT.

As regards this clonotype: As the CDR3 is not closed by the conserved phenylalanine or tryptophan, this likely results from a read error. The chain uses TRBV25-1 and TRBJ1-4; D unresolved. The germline V gene encodes CDR1 MGHDK and CDR2 SYGVNS. Trimming removed 6 bases from V and 0 bases from J, with 17 bases in between. The CDR3 loop spans 17 amino acids. CDR3 amino acids: CASSDPNGGTTNEKLFV. DNA for the CDR3: TGTGCCAGCAGCGACCCTAACGGAGGGACAACTAATGAAAAACTGTTTGTT.

Concerning this clonotype itself: At one end, the junction sequence differs from germline, possibly due to a read error. The chain is built from TRBV5-5 and TRBJ2-7; 8 positions agree with TRBD1. Germline-derived CDR1 and CDR2 are SGHKS and YYEKEE (reference sequence). The length of the CDR3 is 15 residues. CDR3 sequence (DNA): TGTGCCGGCAGCTTGGAGGACAGGGTTTCCTACGAGCAGTACTTC. It encodes CAGSLEDRVSYEQYF.

The rearrangement uses TRBV20-1 and TRBJ1-4; a weak D match, TRBD1 (5 bases). The CDR3 spans 11 residues. Germline V gives CDR1 DFQATT, CDR2 SNEGSKA (reference sequence). Trimming shortened V by 3 bases and J by 13 bases, and 12 bases separated the two germline ends. This CDR3 reads CSASSGHGLFF. CDR3 in DNA: TGCAGTGCTAGTTCAGGGCACGGACTGTTTTTT.